This is a list of T cell receptor beta chains from one sample in a study of T-cell memory formation after mild COVID-19. One entry per CDR3 protein, called by TCRdb with MiXCR from the 5' RACE reads. The sample has 410,000 or so distinct CDR3 sequences, around 22% seen once. Sequencing was performed on PBMCs or a T cell subset sorted from them (not recorded which). These receptors all come from an adult woman who had mild COVID-19 (a few samples of this study predate the infection). Cell type and time point are not known. Each CDR3 is given with its conserved first and last residue. A D gene is named only where the DNA matches it firmly. For some rows the clone size is stated as once, few or many, or as a class when expanded; others skip it.

few	NA	TRBV5-1	TRBJ2-1	CASSSGPTNEQFF	TGCGCCAGCAGCTCCGGACCGACGAATGAGCAGTTCTTC
few	NA	TRBV5-1	TRBJ2-7	CASSQGQGISYEQYF	TGCGCCAGCAGCCAGGGGCAGGGGATTTCCTACGAGCAGTACTTC
NA	NA	TRBV6-5	TRBJ2-7	CASSYAPLLYEQYF	TGTGCCAGCAGTTACGCCCCGCTCCTCTACGAGCAGTACTTC
few	TRBD2	TRBV14	TRBJ2-2	CASSHIAGDDTGELFF	TGTGCCAGCAGTCATATAGCGGGAGATGACACCGGGGAGCTGTTTTTT
NA	NA	TRBV5-1	TRBJ1-1	CASSLRELNTEAFF	TGCGCCAGCAGCTTGCGGGAGCTGAACACTGAAGCTTTCTTT
few	TRBD2	TRBV6-2/TRBV6-3	TRBJ2-7	CASRETSGGKTYEQYF	TGTGCCAGCCGTGAAACTAGCGGGGGGAAGACCTACGAGCAGTACTTC
many	TRBD2	TRBV5-1	TRBJ2-7	CASSLASSGGNYEQYF	TGCGCCAGCAGCTTGGCCTCCAGCGGGGGCAACTACGAGCAGTACTTC
few	TRBD2	TRBV9	TRBJ2-1	CASSVEAGGYNEQFF	TGTGCCAGCAGCGTAGAAGCGGGAGGCTACAATGAGCAGTTCTTC
once	NA	TRBV4-1	TRBJ1-1	CASSQGQTNTEAFF	TGCGCCAGCAGCCAAGGGCAGACGAACACTGAAGCTTTCTTT
few	TRBD2	TRBV3-1	TRBJ2-7	CASSPTSGGSLYEQYF	TGTGCCAGCAGCCCCACTAGCGGGGGATCCCTCTACGAGCAGTACTTC
NA	TRBD1	TRBV15	TRBJ1-1	CATSSRDRGFQNTEAFF	TGTGCCACCAGCAGCCGGGACAGGGGCTTTCAGAACACTGAAGCTTTCTTT
few	NA	TRBV10-3	TRBJ1-6	CAISEAGGNSPLHF	TGTGCCATCAGTGAGGCCGGAGGGAATTCACCCCTCCACTTT
few	NA	TRBV5-6	TRBJ2-7	CASSKQRVGPVPYEQYF	TGTGCCAGCAGCAAGCAGAGAGTGGGGCCCGTCCCCTACGAGCAGTACTTC
few	TRBD1	TRBV7-8	TRBJ2-7	CASSLLTGDEQYF	TGTGCCAGCAGCTTATTGACAGGGGACGAGCAGTACTTC
NA	NA	TRBV7-2	TRBJ2-5	CASSYGTIETQYF	TGTGCCAGCAGTTATGGGACGATAGAGACCCAGTACTTC
NA	NA	TRBV5-1	TRBJ2-3	CASSTRDRRTDTQYF	TGCGCCAGCAGCACGCGGGACAGACGCACAGATACGCAGTATTTT
few	TRBD1	TRBV3-1	TRBJ1-3	CASKKDRGGNTIYF	TGTGCCAGCAAGAAGGACAGGGGAGGAAACACCATATATTTT
NA	TRBD2	TRBV9	TRBJ2-1	CATSTSGEYNEQFF	TGTGCCACCAGTACTAGCGGGGAGTACAATGAGCAGTTCTTC
NA	TRBD2	TRBV4-3	TRBJ2-3	CASSHSFSGSQDTQYF	TGCGCCAGCAGCCATTCCTTTAGCGGGAGTCAAGATACGCAGTATTTT
few	TRBD1	TRBV3-1	TRBJ2-1	CASSPEQGAYNEQFF	TGTGCCAGCAGCCCCGAACAGGGGGCCTACAATGAGCAGTTCTTC
few	NA	TRBV5-1	TRBJ2-1	CASSLAGGVSYNEQFF	TGCGCCAGCAGCTTGGCCGGAGGGGTCTCCTACAATGAGCAGTTCTTC
few	NA	TRBV7-8	TRBJ1-5	CASSSSRAGGNQPQHF	TGTGCCAGCAGCTCCAGTCGGGCAGGGGGCAATCAGCCCCAGCATTTT
few	TRBD2	TRBV29-1	TRBJ2-7	CSVERVAGGSYEQYF	TGCAGCGTTGAGAGGGTGGCGGGGGGCTCGTACGAGCAGTACTTC
many	TRBD2	TRBV5-1	TRBJ2-1	CASSSGLGPAGEQFF	TGCGCCAGCAGCTCGGGACTAGGACCTGCGGGTGAGCAGTTCTTC
many	TRBD2	TRBV6-6	TRBJ2-1	CASSLYGGLAGLSYNEQFF	TGTGCCAGCAGTCTGTACGGGGGACTAGCGGGCCTCTCCTACAATGAGCAGTTCTTC
few	TRBD2	TRBV2	TRBJ2-5	CASSEGLAGGVETQYF	TGTGCCAGCAGTGAAGGACTAGCGGGAGGTGTGGAGACCCAGTACTTC
NA	NA	TRBV6-1	TRBJ2-3	CASSASRDTQYF	TGTGCCAGCAGTGCTTCGCGGGATACGCAGTATTTT
NA	NA	TRBV21-1	TRBJ2-7	CASSKAQKKQYF	TGTGCCAGCAGCAAAGCGCAGAAAAAGCAGTACTTC
NA	NA	TRBV12-3/TRBV12-4	TRBJ2-5	CASSLSTRGETQYF	TGTGCCAGCAGTTTATCGACTAGAGGGGAGACCCAGTACTTC
NA	TRBD2	TRBV30	TRBJ2-4	CAWSRGDSRGNIQYF	TGTGCCTGGAGTCGGGGGGACTCGCGGGGAAACATTCAGTACTTC
once	TRBD1	TRBV20-1	TRBJ1-1	CSARGRDRGTKAFF	TGCAGTGCTAGAGGCCGGGACAGGGGGACTAAAGCTTTCTTT
few	TRBD2	TRBV6-1	TRBJ2-7	CASKRGGLYEQYF	TGTGCCAGTAAGCGGGGGGGCCTCTACGAGCAGTACTTC
few	NA	TRBV6-2/TRBV6-3	TRBJ1-2	CASTSGGARYGYTF	TGTGCCAGCACCTCCGGCGGGGCGCGGTATGGCTACACCTTC
NA	TRBD1	TRBV15	TRBJ2-3	CATSSRQGSGTDTQYF	TGTGCCACCAGCAGCAGACAGGGATCGGGCACAGATACGCAGTATTTT
few	TRBD1	TRBV12-3/TRBV12-4	TRBJ2-1	CASRIRRLGQGVFF	TGTGCCAGCAGGATTAGGAGGTTGGGACAGGGGGTGTTCTTC
NA	TRBD1	TRBV4-1	TRBJ2-7	CASSQPGQGNEQYF	TGCGCCAGCAGCCAACCGGGACAGGGCAACGAGCAGTACTTC
NA	TRBD2	TRBV20-1	TRBJ2-3	CSARGTSGRPDTQYF	TGCAGTGCTAGAGGGACTAGCGGAAGACCCGATACGCAGTATTTT
few	TRBD1	TRBV24-1	TRBJ2-7	CATSDRRQGSYEQYF	TGTGCCACCAGTGACAGGAGACAGGGCTCCTACGAGCAGTACTTC
few	TRBD1	TRBV10-3	TRBJ2-7	CAISDPDRGYEQYF	TGTGCCATCAGTGATCCGGACAGGGGCTACGAGCAGTACTTC